The entry that follows covers one T cell receptor beta chain sequence. The antigen remains unidentified. The time point was: newly diagnosed, previously untreated cHL patient sample. The data derive from a study of PD-1 blockade in classical Hodgkin lymphoma. The study's findings and limits: Reasons behind the repertoire differences stay unclear, perhaps disease activity or earlier therapy.

V shed 5 bases and J 0 bases; nucleotides not matched to a gene: 15. The CDR3 spans 20 residues. Germline values: CDR1 SGHRS, CDR2 YFSETQ. This table comes from immunoSEQ multiplex PCR, and its TCRdb copy is limited to in-frame clones, with some not included. The sample records around 43,000 clones, roughly 88% being singletons. The sequenced material came from peripheral blood mononuclear cells (PBMCs). The rearrangement links TRBV5-1 to TRBJ2-3; 13 nucleotides align to TRBD2. The TCR comes from a human donor with classical Hodgkin lymphoma. The CDR3 reads CASSPGLAGVDSKSTDTQYF. In DNA form, the CDR3 reads TGCGCCAGCAGTCCCGGACTAGCGGGAGTGGATAGTAAGAGCACAGATACGCAGTATTTT.